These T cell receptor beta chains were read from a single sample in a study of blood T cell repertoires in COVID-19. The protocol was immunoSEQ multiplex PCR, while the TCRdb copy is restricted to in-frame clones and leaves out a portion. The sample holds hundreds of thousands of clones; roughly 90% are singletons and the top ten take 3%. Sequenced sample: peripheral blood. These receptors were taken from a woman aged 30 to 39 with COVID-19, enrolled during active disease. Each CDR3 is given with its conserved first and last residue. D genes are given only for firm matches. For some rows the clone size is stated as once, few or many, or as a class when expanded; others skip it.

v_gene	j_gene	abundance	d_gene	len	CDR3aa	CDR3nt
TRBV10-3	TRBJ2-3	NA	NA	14	CAIKGAYATDTQYF	TGTGCCATCAAAGGGGCCTATGCCACAGATACGCAGTATTTT
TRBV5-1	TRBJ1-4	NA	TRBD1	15	CASSFMGQENEKLFF	TGCGCCAGCAGCTTCATGGGACAGGAAAATGAAAAACTGTTTTTT
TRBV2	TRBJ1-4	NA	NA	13	CASTPPGRVELFF	TGTGCCAGCACCCCCCCAGGTCGAGTGGAACTGTTTTTT
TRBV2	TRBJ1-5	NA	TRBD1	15	CASSLRTGNGQPQHF	TGTGCCAGCAGCCTTCGGACAGGGAACGGTCAGCCCCAGCATTTT
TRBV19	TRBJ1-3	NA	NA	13	CASRRISGNTIYF	TGTGCCAGCCGGCGGATCTCTGGAAACACCATATATTTT
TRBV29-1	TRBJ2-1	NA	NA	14	CSVGRATSYNEQFF	TGCAGCGTTGGGCGGGCGACATCCTACAATGAGCAGTTCTTC
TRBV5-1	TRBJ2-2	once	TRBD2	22	CASSSRPGGAGSLLYHTGELFF	TGCGCCAGCAGCTCCCGGCCCGGGGGGGCAGGGAGCCTACTTTATCACACCGGGGAGCTGTTTTTT
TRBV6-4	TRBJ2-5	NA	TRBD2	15	CASSDGAGDQETQYF	TGTGCCAGCAGTGACGGAGCGGGGGACCAAGAGACCCAGTACTTC
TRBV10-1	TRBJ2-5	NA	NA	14	CASSASGVGETQYF	TGCGCCAGCAGTGCGTCCGGGGTTGGGGAGACCCAGTACTTC
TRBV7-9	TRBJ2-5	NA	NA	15	CASSLGDRPQETQYF	TGTGCCAGCAGCTTAGGTGACAGACCTCAAGAGACCCAGTACTTC
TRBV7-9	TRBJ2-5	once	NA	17	CASSFRTGRGSQETQYF	TGTGCCAGCAGCTTCCGGACAGGGAGGGGTTCCCAAGAGACCCAGTACTTC
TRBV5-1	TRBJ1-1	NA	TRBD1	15	CASSWTRDSSGEAFF	TGCGCCAGCAGCTGGACGAGGGACAGTTCTGGGGAAGCTTTCTTT
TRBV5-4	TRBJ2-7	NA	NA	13	CASSFRGGEEQYF	TGTGCCAGCAGCTTTCGGGGTGGGGAAGAGCAGTACTTC
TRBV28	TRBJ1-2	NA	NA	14	CASSFAGANYGYTF	TGTGCCAGCAGTTTCGCGGGGGCCAACTATGGCTACACCTTC
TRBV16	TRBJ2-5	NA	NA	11	CASSQQGTQYF	TGTGCCAGCAGCCAACAGGGGACCCAGTACTTC
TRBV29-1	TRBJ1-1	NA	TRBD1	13	CSVEWDRRTEAFF	TGCAGCGTTGAGTGGGACAGGAGGACTGAAGCTTTCTTT
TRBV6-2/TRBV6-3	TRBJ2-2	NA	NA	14	CASSPLVLTGELFF	TGTGCCAGCAGTCCGCTAGTTCTTACCGGGGAGCTGTTTTTT
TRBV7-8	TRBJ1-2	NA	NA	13	CASSRDRNYGYTF	TGTGCCAGCAGTCGCGACAGGAACTATGGCTACACCTTC
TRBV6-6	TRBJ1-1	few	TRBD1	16	CASSYPRTGKDTEAFF	TGTGCCAGCAGTTACCCTAGGACAGGGAAGGACACTGAAGCTTTCTTT
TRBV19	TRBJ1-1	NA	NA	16	CASRPTRRTEGTEAFF	TGTGCCAGTAGACCGACCAGGCGGACAGAGGGCACTGAAGCTTTCTTT
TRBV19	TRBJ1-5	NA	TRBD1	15	CASADRDNSNQPQHF	TGTGCCAGTGCTGACAGGGACAATAGCAATCAGCCCCAGCATTTT
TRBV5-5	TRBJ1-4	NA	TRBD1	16	CASSLGTGEANEKLFF	TGTGCCAGCAGCTTGGGTACAGGGGAAGCTAATGAAAAACTGTTTTTT
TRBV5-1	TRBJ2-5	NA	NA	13	CASSLEPSRTQYF	TGCGCCAGCAGCTTGGAGCCCTCAAGGACCCAGTACTTC
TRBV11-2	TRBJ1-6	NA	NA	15	CASSSDGAYNSPLHF	TGTGCCAGCAGCTCGGACGGGGCCTATAATTCACCCCTCCACTTT
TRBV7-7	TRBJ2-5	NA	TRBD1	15	CASSRMDRGWETQYF	TGTGCTAGCAGCCGAATGGACAGGGGGTGGGAGACCCAGTACTTC
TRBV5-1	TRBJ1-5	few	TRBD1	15	CASSHTGGRSQPQHF	TGCGCCAGCAGCCACACAGGGGGCCGGTCTCAGCCCCAGCATTTT
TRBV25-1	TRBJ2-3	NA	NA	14	CASIGRRYVDTQYF	TGTGCCAGCATAGGGAGACGATATGTAGATACGCAGTATTTT
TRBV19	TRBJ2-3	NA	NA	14	CASSNRAERDTQYF	TGTGCCAGTAGTAACCGGGCCGAGCGGGATACGCAGTATTTT
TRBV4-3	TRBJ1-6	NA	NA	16	CASSQDLQGGGSPLHF	TGCGCCAGCAGCCAAGATCTCCAGGGAGGAGGTTCACCCCTCCACTTT
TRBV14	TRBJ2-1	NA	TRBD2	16	CASSQLAGGLLNEQFF	TGTGCCAGCAGCCAGCTAGCGGGGGGGCTTCTCAATGAGCAGTTCTTC
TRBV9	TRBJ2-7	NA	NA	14	CASSVGAGAYEQYF	TGTGCCAGCAGCGTAGGGGCAGGGGCCTACGAGCAGTACTTC
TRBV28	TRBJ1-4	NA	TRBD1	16	CASSSIADRTNEKLFF	TGTGCCAGCAGTTCAATCGCGGACAGGACTAATGAAAAACTGTTTTTT
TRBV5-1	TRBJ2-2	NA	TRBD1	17	CASSFPRTGTNTGELFF	TGCGCCAGCAGCTTCCCCCGGACAGGGACGAACACCGGGGAGCTGTTTTTT
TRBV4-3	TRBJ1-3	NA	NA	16	CASSQDYTVSGNTIYF	TGCGCCAGCAGCCAAGATTATACAGTCTCTGGAAACACCATATATTTT
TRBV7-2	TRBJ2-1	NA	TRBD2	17	CASSLAHTGGVYNEQFF	TGTGCCAGCAGCCTCGCCCACACGGGGGGGGTCTACAATGAGCAGTTCTTC
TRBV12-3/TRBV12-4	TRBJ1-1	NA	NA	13	CASSLAQNTEAFF	TGTGCCAGCAGTTTAGCCCAGAACACTGAAGCTTTCTTT
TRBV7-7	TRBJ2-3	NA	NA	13	CASSSGALDTQYF	TGTGCTAGCAGCTCTGGGGCCTTGGATACGCAGTATTTT
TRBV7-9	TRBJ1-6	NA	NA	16	CASSLVPLEANSPLHF	TGTGCCAGCAGCTTAGTCCCGCTGGAGGCAAATTCACCCCTCCACTTT
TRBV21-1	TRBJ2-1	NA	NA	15	CASRRTSPPINEQFF	TGTGCCAGCAGAAGGACTAGTCCGCCAATAAATGAGCAGTTCTTC
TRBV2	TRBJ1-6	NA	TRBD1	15	CASRGIRDRYSPLHF	TGTGCCAGCAGGGGAATCCGGGACAGGTATTCACCCCTCCACTTT
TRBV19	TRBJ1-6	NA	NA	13	CASSIQGNSPLHF	TGTGCCAGTAGTATCCAGGGGAATTCACCCCTCCACTTT
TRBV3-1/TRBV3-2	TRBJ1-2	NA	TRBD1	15	CASSQRTGVHDGYTF	TGTGCCAGCAGCCAACGGACAGGGGTGCATGATGGCTACACCTTC
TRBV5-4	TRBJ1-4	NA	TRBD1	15	CASSSIGQGHEKLFF	TGTGCCAGCAGCTCGATAGGACAGGGACATGAAAAACTGTTTTTT
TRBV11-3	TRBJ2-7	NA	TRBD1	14	CASSSSGQGSEQYF	TGTGCCAGCAGCTCATCCGGACAGGGAAGCGAGCAGTACTTC
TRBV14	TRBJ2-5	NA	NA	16	CASSPGWYTGQETQYF	TGTGCCAGCAGCCCCGGGTGGTATACCGGGCAAGAGACCCAGTACTTC
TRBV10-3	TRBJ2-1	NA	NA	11	CAISEGLEQFF	TGTGCCATCAGTGAGGGACTTGAGCAGTTCTTC
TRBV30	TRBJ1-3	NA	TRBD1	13	CAWSTGAGNTIYF	TGTGCCTGGAGCACAGGGGCTGGAAACACCATATATTTT
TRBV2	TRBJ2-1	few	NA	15	CASSGGRGLYNEQFF	TGTGCCAGCAGTGGGGGGCGGGGGTTATACAATGAGCAGTTCTTC
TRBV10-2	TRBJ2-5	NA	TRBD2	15	CASSSQSPGGETQYF	TGCGCCAGCAGTTCGCAATCCCCCGGGGGGGAGACCCAGTACTTC